This record looks at one T cell receptor (beta chain) sequence and its context. The sample holds a few counts of this clonotype. Its binding antigen is unknown. Qualities for individual bases were not recorded, and no much larger clone is one base off. From the cysteine through the phenylalanine, the CDR3 covers 15 amino acids. The entry retains the CDR3 DNA only, 45 bases that are in frame from base 1. V drops 6 bases and J drops 0 bases, leaving 9 bases in between. Per the germline V gene, MNHEY is the CDR1 and SVGAGI is the CDR2. This sample is drawn from a study of T cell repertoires in cytomegalovirus infection (dated by TCRdb to the late 2010s). About the investigation overall: Donor HLA type was relevant to the analysis, because carriage of CMV infection together with the matching HLA type was indicated by public TCR beta signatures.

The investigation overall reported the following: The ex vivo response was dominated by HLA-C-restricted CMV-specific TCR beta clonotypes, and the single most frequent clonotype in two of eight donors was supplied by these HLA-C-restricted clonotypes. In both this cohort and an independent cohort of some 380 donors, the cumulative frequency of public TCR beta family members distinguished carriers of CMV infection plus the relevant HLA type.

Sequencing relied on an Illumina HiSeq 1500. The public reads were quality trimmed at Q25 with fastp and then assembled into clones with MiXCR by TCRdb, keeping productive beta chains. Rows matching on CDR3 protein sequence are summarized as one entry with the most common DNA and genes. This sample comprises approximately 170,000 distinct CDR3 sequences, 17% of them detected only once. Around a sixth of the sample belongs to the ten largest clones. This clonotype was sampled from a human donor in good health (CMV status not recorded). Some clones in this sample may be carry-over from other donors' samples. The chain joins TRBV6-5 to TRBJ2-6, with no confident D gene call. Sequencing was performed on CD8+ T cells from PBMCs. CDR3 loop: CASRLDFSGANVLTF. The sequence in DNA is TGTGCCAGCAGATTGGATTTCTCTGGGGCCAACGTCCTGACTTTC.